The entry below gives a single T cell receptor (beta chain) sequence along with its context. The antigen it binds to is not known. There are no base qualities to consult, and no much larger clone falls within one base. This specimen's time point label, interpreted: sample from adult after SARS-CoV-2 infection, after symptom onset. A couple of convalescent COVID-19 patients, sampled after symptom onset from adults with prior SARS-CoV-2 infection, were also TCR-sequenced for comparison. The sample comes from a study of T cell responses to AZD1222 COVID-19 vaccine (dated by TCRdb to 2020 to 2023). For the wider study: TCR sequencing covered over 230 trial participants: 200 to 210 given two doses of AZD1222 and approximately 26 given two doses of MenACWY control vaccine. Trial participants were enrolled by age into 18-55, 56-69 and 70-plus year subgroups, with approximately 150, 28 and 58 TCR-sequenced participants respectively. Beyond this particular receptor, the publication reports: The 56-69-year group was small, and its depth increase did not reach significance, likely because of low power. Only 5 to 7 AZD1222 recipients were SARS-CoV-2 seropositive at baseline, limiting conclusions about previously exposed vaccinees. Reportedly, almost half of the unique spike-specific TCRs recognized epitopes lying outside the regions that are mutated in the B.1.351 and B.1.1.7 variants. Because no day 14 peak-response samples were available, the repertoires could be characterized only after the peak T cell response. The vaccine-associated CD4 TCRs covered the entire spike protein, and the dominant responses fell in regions 160-218 and 743-854. Participants were mostly white British, with more females than males. The authors suggested clonal diversity may have been underestimated. After two AZD1222 doses, spike-specific TCR breadth and depth were significantly higher than at day 0 and than in MenACWY recipients.

The CDR3 runs 16 amino acids, cysteine and phenylalanine included. The read is trimmed to its CDR3 DNA, 48 bases read in frame from base 1. Per the germline V gene, ENHRY is the CDR1 and SYGVKD is the CDR2. V is cut by 1 base and J by 1 base, and the space between the germline ends is 12 bases. The CDR3 regions of human TCRbeta chains were subjected to immunosequencing. From the authors' description of their analysis: TCRs in the repertoires were matched against a reference library of SARS-CoV-2-specific TCRs that had been generated with the MIRA antigen-specificity platform. Breadth was defined as the fraction of unique TCRs that were SARS-CoV-2-associated. Depth was defined as the fraction of total T cells that were SARS-CoV-2-associated. Using the MIRA data, every spike-specific TCR was mapped to the spike region that the TCR reacted to and assigned to either a CD4 or a CD8 class. Log10-transformed breadth and depth values were compared by one-way ANOVA with Sidak's multiple comparisons tests. Held by TCRdb, this immuneACCESS table contains in-frame sequences only and omits some clones. Under half of the omission traces to an unresolved V gene where checked; the cause of the rest is unknown. The D gene and trimming were derived from the DNA, and the V and J assignments and clone size from that table. A total of 150,000 or so clones appear in this sample, less than 90% of them only once. The biggest ten clones account for roughly 7% of the sample.

The source of this sequence is an adult who had recovered from COVID-19. The rearranged segments are TRBV10-3 and TRBJ2-3; 6 matching bases give a weak D call of TRBD1. The specimen comprised peripheral blood, sampled after recovery from COVID-19. CDR3 protein: CAISEFSRGRTDTQYF. At the DNA level, the sequence is TGTGCCATCAGTGAGTTTAGCAGGGGACGCACAGATACGCAGTATTTT.